This T cell receptor (beta chain) was recorded in a study of T cells in Graves' hyperthyroidism and ophthalmopathy. V dropped 0 bases and J dropped 0 bases, with 9 bases sitting between them. The CDR3 is 16 amino acids. Per germline, CDR1 SGHRS and CDR2 YFSETQ. What was amplified from RNA transcripts were TCR beta CDR3 regions. HTBI primers were the set used in a first-round RT-PCR of the TCR CDR3. Via MiXCR, TCRdb re-called the multiplex PCR reads, giving one row per CDR3 protein. The sample shows hundreds of thousands of distinct CDR3 sequences, roughly 13% of them seen only once. The table lists this clonotype with many counts.

This rearrangement joins TRBV5-1 to TRBJ1-4; D call uncertain. This TCR derives from a young woman with Graves' hyperthyroidism that later progressed to Graves' ophthalmopathy. The sequenced sample was blood. CDR3: CASSLVWGTTNEKLFF. CDR3 DNA sequence: TGCGCCAGCAGCTTGGTTTGGGGAACAACTAATGAAAAACTGTTTTTT.